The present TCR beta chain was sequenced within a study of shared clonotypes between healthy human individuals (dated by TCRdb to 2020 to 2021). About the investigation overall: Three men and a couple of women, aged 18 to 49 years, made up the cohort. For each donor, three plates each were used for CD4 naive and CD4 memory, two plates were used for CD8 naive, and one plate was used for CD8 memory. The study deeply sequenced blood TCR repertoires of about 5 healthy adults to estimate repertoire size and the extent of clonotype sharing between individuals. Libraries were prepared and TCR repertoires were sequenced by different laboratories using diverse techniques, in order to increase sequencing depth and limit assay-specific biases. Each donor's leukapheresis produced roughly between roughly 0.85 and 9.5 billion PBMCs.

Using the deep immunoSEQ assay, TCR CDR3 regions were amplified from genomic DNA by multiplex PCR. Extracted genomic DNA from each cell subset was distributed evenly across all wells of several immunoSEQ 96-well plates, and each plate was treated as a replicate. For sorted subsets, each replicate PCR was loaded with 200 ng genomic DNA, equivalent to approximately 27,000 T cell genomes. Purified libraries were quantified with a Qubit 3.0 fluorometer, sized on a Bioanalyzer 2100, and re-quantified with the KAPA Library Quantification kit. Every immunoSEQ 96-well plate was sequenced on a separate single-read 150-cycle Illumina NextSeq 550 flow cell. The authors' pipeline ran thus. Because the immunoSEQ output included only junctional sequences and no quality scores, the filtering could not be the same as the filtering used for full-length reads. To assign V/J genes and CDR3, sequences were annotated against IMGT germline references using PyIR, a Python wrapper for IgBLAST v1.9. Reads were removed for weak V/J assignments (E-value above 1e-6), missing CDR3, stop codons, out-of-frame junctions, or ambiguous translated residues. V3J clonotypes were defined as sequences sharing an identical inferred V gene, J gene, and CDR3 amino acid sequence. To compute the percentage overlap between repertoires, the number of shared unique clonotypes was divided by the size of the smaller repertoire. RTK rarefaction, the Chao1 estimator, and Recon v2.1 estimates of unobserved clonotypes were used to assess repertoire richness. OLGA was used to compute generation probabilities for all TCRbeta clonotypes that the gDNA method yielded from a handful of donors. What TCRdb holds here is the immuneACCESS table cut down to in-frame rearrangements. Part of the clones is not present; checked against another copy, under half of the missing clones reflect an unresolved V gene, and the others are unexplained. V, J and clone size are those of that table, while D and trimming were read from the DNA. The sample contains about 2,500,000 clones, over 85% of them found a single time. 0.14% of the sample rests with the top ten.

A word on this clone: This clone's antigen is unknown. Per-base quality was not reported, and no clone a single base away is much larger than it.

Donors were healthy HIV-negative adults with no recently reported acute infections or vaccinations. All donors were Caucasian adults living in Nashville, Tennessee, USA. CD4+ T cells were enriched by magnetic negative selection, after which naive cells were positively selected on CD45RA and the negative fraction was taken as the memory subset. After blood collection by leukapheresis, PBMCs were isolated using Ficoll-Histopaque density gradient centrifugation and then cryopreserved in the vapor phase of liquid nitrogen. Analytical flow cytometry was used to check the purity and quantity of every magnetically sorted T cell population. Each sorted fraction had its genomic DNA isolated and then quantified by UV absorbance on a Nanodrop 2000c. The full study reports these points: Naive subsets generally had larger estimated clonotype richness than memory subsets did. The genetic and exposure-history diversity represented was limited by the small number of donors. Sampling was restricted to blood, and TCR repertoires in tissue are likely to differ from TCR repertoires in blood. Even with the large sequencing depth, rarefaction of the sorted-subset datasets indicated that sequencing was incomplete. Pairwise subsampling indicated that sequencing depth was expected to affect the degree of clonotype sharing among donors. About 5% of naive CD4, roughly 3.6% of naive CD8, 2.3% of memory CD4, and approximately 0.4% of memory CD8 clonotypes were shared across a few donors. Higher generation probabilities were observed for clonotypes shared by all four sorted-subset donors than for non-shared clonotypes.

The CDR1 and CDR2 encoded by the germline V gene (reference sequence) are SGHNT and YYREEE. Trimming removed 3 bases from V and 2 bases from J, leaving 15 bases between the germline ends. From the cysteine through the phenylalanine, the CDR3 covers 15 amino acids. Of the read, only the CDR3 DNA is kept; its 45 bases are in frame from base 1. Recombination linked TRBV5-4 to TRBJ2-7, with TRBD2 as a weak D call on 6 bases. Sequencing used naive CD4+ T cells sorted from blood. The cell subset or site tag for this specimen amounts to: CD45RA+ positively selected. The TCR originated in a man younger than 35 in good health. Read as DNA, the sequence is TGTGCCAGCAGCTCCCGCGGGGCGGGAACCTACGAGCAGTACTTC. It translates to CASSSRGAGTYEQYF.